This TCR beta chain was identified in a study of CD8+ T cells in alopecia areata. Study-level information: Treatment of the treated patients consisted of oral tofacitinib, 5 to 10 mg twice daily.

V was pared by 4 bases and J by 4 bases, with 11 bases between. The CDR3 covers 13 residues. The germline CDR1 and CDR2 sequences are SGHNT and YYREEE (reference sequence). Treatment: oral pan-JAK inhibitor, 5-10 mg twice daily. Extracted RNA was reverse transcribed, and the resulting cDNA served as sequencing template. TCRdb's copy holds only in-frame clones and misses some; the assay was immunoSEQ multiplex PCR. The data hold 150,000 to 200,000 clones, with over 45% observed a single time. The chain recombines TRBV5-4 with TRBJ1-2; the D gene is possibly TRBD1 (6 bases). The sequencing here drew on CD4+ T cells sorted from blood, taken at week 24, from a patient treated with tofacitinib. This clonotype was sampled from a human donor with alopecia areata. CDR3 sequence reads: CASSPDRSYGYTF. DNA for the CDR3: TGTGCCAGCAGCCCCGACAGGAGCTATGGCTACACCTTC.